This TCR beta chain derives from a study of CD8+ T cells in alopecia areata. Study as a whole: At a dose of 5 to 10 mg twice daily, oral tofacitinib was given to treated patients.

The study, taken as a whole, reports: Higher clonality and more expanded CD8+ clones appeared in lesional than normal scalp. The study found TCR sharing across patients less clear than in mice, possibly for HLA reasons.

cDNA reverse transcribed from extracted RNA served as the sequencing template. The assay was immunoSEQ multiplex PCR, and TCRdb's table has in-frame clones only and misses some. The data hold some 170,000 clones, with around 71% observed a single time. On this clone: Its antigen is still unknown.

This CDR3 is built from 14 residues. Trimming stripped 5 bases from V and 4 bases from J, with 12 bases between. Germline V CDR1 and CDR2: MNHNY, SVGAGI (reference sequence). Alopecia areata patients had lesional scalp punch biopsies and peripheral blood taken from them. The chain links TRBV6-6 to TRBJ1-5; D perhaps matches TRBD1 (6 bases). The sequenced sample was CD8+ T cells sorted from blood, obtained at week 0. The receptor was isolated from a human donor with alopecia areata. In nucleotides, the CDR3 is TGTGCCAGCAGTCCAGGGGTTCGGAATCAGCCCCAGCATTTT. Translation: CASSPGVRNQPQHF.